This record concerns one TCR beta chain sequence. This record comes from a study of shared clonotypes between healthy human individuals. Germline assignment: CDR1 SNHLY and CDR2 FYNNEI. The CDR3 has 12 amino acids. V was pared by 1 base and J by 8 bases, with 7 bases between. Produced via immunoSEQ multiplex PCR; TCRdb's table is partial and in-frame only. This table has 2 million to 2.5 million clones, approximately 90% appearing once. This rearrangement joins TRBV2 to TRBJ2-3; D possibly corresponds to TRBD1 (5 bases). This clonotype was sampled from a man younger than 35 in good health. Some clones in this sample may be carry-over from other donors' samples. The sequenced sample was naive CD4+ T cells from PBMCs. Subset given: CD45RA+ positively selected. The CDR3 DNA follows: TGTGCCAGCAGTGAAGTAGGGGTTACGCAGTATTTT. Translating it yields CASSEVGVTQYF.